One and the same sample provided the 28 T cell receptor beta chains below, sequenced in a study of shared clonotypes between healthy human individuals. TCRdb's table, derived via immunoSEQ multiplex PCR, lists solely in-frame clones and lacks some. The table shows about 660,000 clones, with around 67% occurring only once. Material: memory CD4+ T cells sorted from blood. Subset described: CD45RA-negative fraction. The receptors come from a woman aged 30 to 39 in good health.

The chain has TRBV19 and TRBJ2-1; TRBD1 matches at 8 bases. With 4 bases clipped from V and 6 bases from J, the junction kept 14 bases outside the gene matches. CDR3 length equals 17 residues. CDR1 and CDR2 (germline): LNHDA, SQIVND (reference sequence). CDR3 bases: TGTGCCAGTAGTACCGCCACCGGGACAGGTGGTTTCAATGAGCAGTTCTTC. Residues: CASSTATGTGGFNEQFF.

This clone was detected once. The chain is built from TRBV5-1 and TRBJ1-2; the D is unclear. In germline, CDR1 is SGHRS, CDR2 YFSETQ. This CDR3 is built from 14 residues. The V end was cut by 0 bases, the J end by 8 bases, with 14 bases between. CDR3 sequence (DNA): TGCGCCAGCAGCTTGGTTGCGCCAAGTCGCGGCTACACCTTC. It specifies CASSLVAPSRGYTF.

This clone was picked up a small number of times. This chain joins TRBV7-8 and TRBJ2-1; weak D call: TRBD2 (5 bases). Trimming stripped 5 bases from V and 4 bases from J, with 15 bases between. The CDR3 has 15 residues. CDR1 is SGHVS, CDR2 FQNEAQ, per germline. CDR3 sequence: CASSPGSGVYNEQFF. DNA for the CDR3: TGTGCCAGCAGCCCGGGGAGCGGTGTTTACAATGAGCAGTTCTTC.

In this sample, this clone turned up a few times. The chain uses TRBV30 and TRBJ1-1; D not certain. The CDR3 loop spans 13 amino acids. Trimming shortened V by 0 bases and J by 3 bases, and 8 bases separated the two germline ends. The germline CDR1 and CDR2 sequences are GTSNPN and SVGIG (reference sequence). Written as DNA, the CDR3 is TGTGCCTGGAGTGTACTGCCAGACACTGAAGCTTTCTTT. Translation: CAWSVLPDTEAFF.

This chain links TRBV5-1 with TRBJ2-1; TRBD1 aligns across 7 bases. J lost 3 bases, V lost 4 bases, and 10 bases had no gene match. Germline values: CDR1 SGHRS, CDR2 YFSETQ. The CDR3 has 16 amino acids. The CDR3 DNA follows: TGCGCCAGCAGCCAGACAGGGTCTCAGTACTACAATGAGCAGTTCTTC. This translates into CASSQTGSQYYNEQFF.

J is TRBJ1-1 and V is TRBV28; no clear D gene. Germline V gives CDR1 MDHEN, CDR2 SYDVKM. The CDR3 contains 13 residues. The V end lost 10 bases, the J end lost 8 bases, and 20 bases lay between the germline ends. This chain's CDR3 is CATSQVVKSEAFF. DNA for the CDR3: TGTGCCACTTCGCAGGTGGTCAAATCGGAAGCTTTCTTT.

CDR3 in DNA: TGTGCCAGCAGCCCAAGCCCGACTAGCGGGAGGGATGGCAATGAGCAGTTCTTC. Amino acids: CASSPSPTSGRDGNEQFF. The chain recombines TRBV9 with TRBJ2-1; TRBD2 matches at 14 bases. Germline V lookup: CDR1 SGDLS, CDR2 YYNGEE. V shed 4 bases and J 6 bases; nucleotides not matched to a gene: 12. This CDR3 is 18 amino acids long.

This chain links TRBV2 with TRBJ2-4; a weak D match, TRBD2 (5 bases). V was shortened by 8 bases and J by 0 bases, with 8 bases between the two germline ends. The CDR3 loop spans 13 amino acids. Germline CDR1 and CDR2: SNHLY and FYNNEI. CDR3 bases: TGTGCCAGCTCAGAGGGAGCCAAAAACATTCAGTACTTC. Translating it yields CASSEGAKNIQYF.

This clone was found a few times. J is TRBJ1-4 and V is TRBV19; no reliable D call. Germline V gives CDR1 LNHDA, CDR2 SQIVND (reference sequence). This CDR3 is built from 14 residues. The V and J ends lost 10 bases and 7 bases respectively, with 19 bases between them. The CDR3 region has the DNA TGTGCCACCGCATCCACCGGGTCGCCTGAAAAACTGTTTTTT. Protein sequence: CATASTGSPEKLFF.

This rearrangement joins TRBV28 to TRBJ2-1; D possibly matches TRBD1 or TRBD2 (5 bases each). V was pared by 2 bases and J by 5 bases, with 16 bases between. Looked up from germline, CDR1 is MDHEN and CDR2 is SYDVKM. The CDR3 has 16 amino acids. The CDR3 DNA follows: TGTGCCAGCAGTTTAGGCCGGGACCATGGGAACAATGAGCAGTTCTTC. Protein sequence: CASSLGRDHGNNEQFF.

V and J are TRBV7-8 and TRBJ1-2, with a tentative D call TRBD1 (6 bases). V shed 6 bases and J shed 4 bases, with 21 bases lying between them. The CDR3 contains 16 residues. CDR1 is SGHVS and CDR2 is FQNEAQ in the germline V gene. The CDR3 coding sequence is TGTGCCAGCAGTTCGACCTCTCGACAGGACGCCTATGGCTACACCTTC. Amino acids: CASSSTSRQDAYGYTF.

CDR3 DNA: TGCGCCAGCAGCTTAGGGGTATTCTCCTACAATGAGCAGTTCTTC. Translating it yields CASSLGVFSYNEQFF. The V and J genes are TRBV5-1 and TRBJ2-1, with D possibly matching TRBD1 (5 bases). Trimming cost V 2 bases and J 0 bases, with 9 bases left between them. From germline, CDR1 is SGHRS and CDR2 YFSETQ. The CDR3 spans 15 residues.

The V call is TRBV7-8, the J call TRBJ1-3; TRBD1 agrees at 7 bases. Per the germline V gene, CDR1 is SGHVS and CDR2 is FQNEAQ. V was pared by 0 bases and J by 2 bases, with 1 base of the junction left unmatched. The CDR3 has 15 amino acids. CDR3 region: CASSLAGTAGNTIYF. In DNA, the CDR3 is TGTGCCAGCAGCTTAGCAGGGACAGCTGGAAACACCATATATTTT.

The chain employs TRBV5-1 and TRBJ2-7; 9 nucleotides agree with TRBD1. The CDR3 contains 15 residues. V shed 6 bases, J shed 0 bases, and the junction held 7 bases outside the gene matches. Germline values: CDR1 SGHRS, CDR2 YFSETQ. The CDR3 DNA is TGCGCCAGCACCTCAGGGACAGGGCGCTCCTACGAGCAGTACTTC. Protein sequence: CASTSGTGRSYEQYF.

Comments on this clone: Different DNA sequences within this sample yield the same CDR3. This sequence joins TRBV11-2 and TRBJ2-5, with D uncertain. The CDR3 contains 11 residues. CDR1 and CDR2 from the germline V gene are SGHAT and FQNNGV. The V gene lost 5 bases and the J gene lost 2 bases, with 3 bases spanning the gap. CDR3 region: CASSLQETQYF. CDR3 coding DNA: TGTGCCAGCAGCCTTCAAGAGACCCAGTACTTC.

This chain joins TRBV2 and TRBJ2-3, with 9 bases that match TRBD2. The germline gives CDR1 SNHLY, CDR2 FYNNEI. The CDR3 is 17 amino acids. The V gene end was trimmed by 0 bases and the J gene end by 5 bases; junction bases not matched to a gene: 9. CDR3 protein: CASSEAWGSGRGDTQYF. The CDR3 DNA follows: TGTGCCAGCAGTGAAGCTTGGGGTAGCGGGAGAGGAGATACGCAGTATTTT.

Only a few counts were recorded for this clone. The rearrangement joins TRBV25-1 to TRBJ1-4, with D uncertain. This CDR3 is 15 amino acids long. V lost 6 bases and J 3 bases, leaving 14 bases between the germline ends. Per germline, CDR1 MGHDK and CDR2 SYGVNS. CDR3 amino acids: CASSTPTGANEKLFF. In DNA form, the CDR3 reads TGTGCCAGCAGCACCCCGACGGGTGCTAATGAAAAACTGTTTTTT.

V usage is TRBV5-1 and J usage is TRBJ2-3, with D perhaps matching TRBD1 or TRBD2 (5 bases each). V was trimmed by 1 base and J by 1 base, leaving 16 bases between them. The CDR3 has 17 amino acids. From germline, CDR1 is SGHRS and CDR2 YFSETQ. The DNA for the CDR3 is TGCGCCAGCAGCTTGTCAGCGCGGTCGGGGCGCACAGATACGCAGTATTTT. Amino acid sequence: CASSLSARSGRTDTQYF.

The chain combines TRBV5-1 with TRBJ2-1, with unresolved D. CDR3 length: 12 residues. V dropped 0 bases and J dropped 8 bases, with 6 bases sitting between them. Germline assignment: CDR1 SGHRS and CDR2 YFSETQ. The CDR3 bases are TGCGCCAGCAGCTTGGGGAGTTATGAGCAGTTCTTC. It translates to CASSLGSYEQFF.

In DNA form, the CDR3 reads TGTGCCAGCAGCCCGAAGACAGGGGGCCTCGGAAACACCATATATTTT. This codes for CASSPKTGGLGNTIYF. The V gene is TRBV7-9, the J gene TRBJ1-3, with 10 bases aligning to TRBD1. The CDR3 is 16 amino acids. Per germline, CDR1 SEHNR and CDR2 FQNEAQ (reference sequence). V trimming: 5 bases; J trimming: 4 bases; junction bases outside the gene matches: 8.

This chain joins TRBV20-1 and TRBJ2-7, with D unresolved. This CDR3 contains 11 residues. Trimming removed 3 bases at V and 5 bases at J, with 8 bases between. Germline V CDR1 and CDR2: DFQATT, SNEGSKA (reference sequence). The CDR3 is CSASPHNEQYF. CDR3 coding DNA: TGCAGTGCTAGCCCCCATAACGAGCAGTACTTC.

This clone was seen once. The CDR3 spells CASSLPSEGRGVSPLHF. The DNA of the CDR3 is TGTGCCAGCAGTTTACCCTCCGAGGGGAGGGGGGTTTCACCCCTCCACTTT. The chain links TRBV28 to TRBJ1-6; D is possibly TRBD1 (6 bases). V lost 2 bases and J 9 bases, leaving 20 bases between the germline ends. Germline loops: CDR1 MDHEN, CDR2 SYDVKM. The CDR3 is 17 amino acids.

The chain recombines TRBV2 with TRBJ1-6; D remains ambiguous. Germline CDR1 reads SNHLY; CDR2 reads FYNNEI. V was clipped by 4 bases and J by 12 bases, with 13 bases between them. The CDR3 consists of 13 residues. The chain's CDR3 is CASSVDRRGPLHF. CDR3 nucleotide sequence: TGTGCCAGCAGTGTGGACCGCCGGGGACCCCTCCACTTT.

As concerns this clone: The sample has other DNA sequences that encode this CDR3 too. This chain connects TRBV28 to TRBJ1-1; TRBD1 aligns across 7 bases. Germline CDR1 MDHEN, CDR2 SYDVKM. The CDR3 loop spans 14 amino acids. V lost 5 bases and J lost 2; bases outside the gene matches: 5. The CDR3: CASSSGQDNTEAFF. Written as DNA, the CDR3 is TGTGCCAGCAGTAGTGGACAGGACAACACTGAAGCTTTCTTT.

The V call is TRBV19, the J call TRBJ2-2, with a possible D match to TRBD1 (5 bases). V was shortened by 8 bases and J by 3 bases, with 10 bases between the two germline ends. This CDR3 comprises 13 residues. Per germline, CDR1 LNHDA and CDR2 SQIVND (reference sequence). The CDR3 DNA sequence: TGTGCCAGTCTCAGCAGGGACACCGGGGAGCTGTTTTTT. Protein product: CASLSRDTGELFF.

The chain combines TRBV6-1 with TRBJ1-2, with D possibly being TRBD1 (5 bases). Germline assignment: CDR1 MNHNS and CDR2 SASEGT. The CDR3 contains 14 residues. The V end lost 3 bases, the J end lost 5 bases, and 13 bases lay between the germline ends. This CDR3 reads CASSDPRVGYGYTF. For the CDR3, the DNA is TGTGCCAGCAGTGACCCCAGGGTAGGATATGGCTACACCTTC.

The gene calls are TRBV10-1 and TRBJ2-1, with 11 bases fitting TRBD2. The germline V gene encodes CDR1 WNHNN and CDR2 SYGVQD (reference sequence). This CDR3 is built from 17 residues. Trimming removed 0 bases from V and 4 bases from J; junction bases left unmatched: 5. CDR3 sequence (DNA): TGCGCCAGCAGTGAGTCGGCTAGCGGGAGGCCATACAATGAGCAGTTCTTC. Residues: CASSESASGRPYNEQFF.

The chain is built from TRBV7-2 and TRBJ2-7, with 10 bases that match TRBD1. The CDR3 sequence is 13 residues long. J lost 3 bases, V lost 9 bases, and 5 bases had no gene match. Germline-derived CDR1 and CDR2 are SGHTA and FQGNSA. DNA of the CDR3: TGTGCCAGTGGGGACAGGGGTCTCTACGAGCAGTACTTC. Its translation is CASGDRGLYEQYF. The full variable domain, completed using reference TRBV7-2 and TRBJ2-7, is GAGVSQSPSNKVTEKGKDVELRCDPISGHTALYWYRQSLGQGLEFLIYFQGNSAPDKSGLPSDRFSAERTGGSVSTLTIQRTQQEDSAVYLCASGDRGLYEQYFGPGTRLTVT.